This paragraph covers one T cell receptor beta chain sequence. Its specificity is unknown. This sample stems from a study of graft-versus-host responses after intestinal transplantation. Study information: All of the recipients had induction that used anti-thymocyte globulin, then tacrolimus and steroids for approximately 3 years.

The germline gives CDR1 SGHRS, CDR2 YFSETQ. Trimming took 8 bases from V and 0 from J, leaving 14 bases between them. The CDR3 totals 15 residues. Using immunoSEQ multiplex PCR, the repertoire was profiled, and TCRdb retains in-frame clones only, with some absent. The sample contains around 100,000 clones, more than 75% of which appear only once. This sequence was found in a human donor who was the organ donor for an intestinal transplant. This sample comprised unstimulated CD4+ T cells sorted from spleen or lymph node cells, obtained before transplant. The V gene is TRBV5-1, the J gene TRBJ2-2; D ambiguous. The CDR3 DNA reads TGCGCCAGTCGAGTTAAGGCAGCGAACACCGGGGAGCTGTTTTTT. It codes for CASRVKAANTGELFF.